A selection of T cell receptor beta chains follows, all from one sample in a study of T cells in Graves' hyperthyroidism and ophthalmopathy. TCRdb independently ran MiXCR on the multiplex PCR reads; one entry per CDR3 protein. The sample has about 400,000 distinct CDR3 sequences, around 13% seen once. Sequenced input: blood. These TCRs come from a woman aged 18-29 years with Graves' hyperthyroidism. The CDR3 runs from the conserved cysteine through the conserved F or W. The D gene is left open where the match is weak. Size tells how often a clone was seen (once, few, many) or the class of an expanded clone, and some rows leave it out.

>TRBJ2-1|many|TRBV12-3/TRBV12-4|.
TGTGCCAGCCGAGACGGGTGGCGACGTGAGCAGTTCTTC
CASRDGWRREQFF
>TRBJ2-4|.|TRBV28|TRBD1
TGTGCCAGCATGGGCGGGACAGGGGGCTTCATTCAGTACTTC
CASMGGTGGFIQYF
>TRBJ1-3|many|TRBV28|.
TGTGCCAGCAGTTCAGGCTATTCTGGAAACACCATATATTTT
CASSSGYSGNTIYF
>TRBJ2-1|many|TRBV12-3/TRBV12-4|.
TGTGCCAGCAGCCGTACGACTAGGGAGCAGTTCTTC
CASSRTTREQFF
>TRBJ2-1|many|TRBV7-9|TRBD2
TGTGCCACCAGACCTACTAGCGATGAGCAGTTCTTC
CATRPTSDEQFF
>TRBJ1-5|many|TRBV28|TRBD1
TGTGCCAGCAGTTTTCCCGGCGGGACAGTATCTCAGCCCCAGCATTTT
CASSFPGGTVSQPQHF
>TRBJ2-4|many|TRBV20-1|.
TGCAGTGCTCGAAGAGGTGGTGTCCCCATTCAGTACTTC
CSARRGGVPIQYF
>TRBJ2-7|many|TRBV4-2|TRBD2
TGTGCCAGCAGCCAAGAGGAGGGAGCGGGAATCAACGAGCAGTACTTC
CASSQEEGAGINEQYF
>TRBJ1-1|many|TRBV5-8|TRBD1
TGTGCCAGCAGCTTGGCGACAGGGATAGCTGAAGCTTTCTTT
CASSLATGIAEAFF
>TRBJ2-2|many|TRBV28|TRBD2
TGTGCCAGCAGTTTGAATAGCGGGATCACCGGGGAGCTGTTTTTT
CASSLNSGITGELFF
>TRBJ2-1|many|TRBV10-3|TRBD2
TGTGCCATCAGGGATAGCGGGAGTAATGACAATGAGCAGTTCTTC
CAIRDSGSNDNEQFF
>TRBJ1-2|few|TRBV6-1|.
TGTGCCAGCACCGCGGGTCTTTACTATGGCTACACCTTC
CASTAGLYYGYTF
>TRBJ1-1|many|TRBV6-2/TRBV6-3|TRBD1
TGTGCCAGCAGTTACACGCAGGGGGCTGGCACTGAAGCTTTCTTT
CASSYTQGAGTEAFF
>TRBJ1-3|many|TRBV6-5|.
TGTGCCAGCAGTTCACTAAGAGGGGCCTCTGGAAACACCATATATTTT
CASSSLRGASGNTIYF
>TRBJ2-2|.|TRBV6-1|TRBD2
TGTGCCAGCAGTACCGGACTAGCGGACGGGGAGCTGTTTTTT
CASSTGLADGELFF